Below are 22 T cell receptor beta chains sequenced from a single sample in a study of T-cell memory formation after mild COVID-19. TCRdb independently ran MiXCR on the 5' RACE reads; one entry per CDR3 protein. The top ten clones hold 24% of a sample with around 140,000 distinct CDR3 sequences, around 25% of them seen once. The sequencing input was PBMCs or a T cell subset sorted from them (not recorded which). All receptors derive from an adult woman who had mild COVID-19 (a few samples of this study predate the infection). Cell type and time point are not known.

The chain carries TRBV11-2 and TRBJ2-1; D is perhaps TRBD2 (5 bases). Germline CDR1 is SGHAT and CDR2 is FQNNGV. V was trimmed by 2 bases and J by 5 bases, leaving 16 bases between them. The CDR3 totals 16 residues. The CDR3 protein is CASSLSSGGGNNEQFF. The CDR3 DNA is TGTGCCAGCAGCTTATCCAGCGGAGGCGGAAACAATGAGCAGTTCTTC.

The chain employs TRBV4-1 and TRBJ1-1; possible D gene TRBD1, 5 bases. The V end lost 3 bases, the J end lost 6 bases, and 17 bases lay between the germline ends. The CDR3 is made up of 15 amino acids. The germline gives CDR1 MGHRA, CDR2 YSYEKL. CDR3: CASSHRKPPGSEAFF. Written as DNA, the CDR3 is TGCGCCAGCAGCCACAGAAAGCCCCCAGGGTCTGAAGCTTTCTTT.

V is TRBV27 and J is TRBJ1-2, with 8 bases fitting TRBD1. The CDR3 is 15 amino acids. The V gene end was trimmed by 3 bases and the J gene end by 5 bases; junction bases not matched to a gene: 8. The germline V gene has CDR1 MNHEY and CDR2 SMNVEV (reference sequence). The CDR3 region is CASSLIGTGGYGYTF. In DNA form, the CDR3 reads TGTGCCAGCAGTTTGATAGGGACAGGTGGATATGGCTACACCTTC.

J is TRBJ1-1 and V is TRBV12-3 or TRBV12-4; the D is unclear. Trimming stripped 5 bases from V and 4 bases from J, with 11 bases between. CDR3 size: 13 residues. CDR3 loop: CASSPGRRTEAFF. The CDR3 DNA follows: TGTGCCAGCAGTCCTGGGAGACGCACTGAAGCTTTCTTT.

The rearrangement uses TRBV7-9 and TRBJ2-1, with TRBD2 matching 7 bases. The CDR3 contains 15 residues. Germline-derived CDR1 and CDR2 are SEHNR and FQNEAQ (reference sequence). The junction had 10 bases not matched to a gene; V was cut back by 5 bases and J by 6 bases. CDR3 sequence reads: CASSVGLVTSNEQFF. CDR3 coding DNA: TGTGCCAGCAGCGTCGGACTAGTCACCTCCAATGAGCAGTTCTTC.

CDR3 in amino acids: CASSREAGQYF. CDR3 nucleotides: TGTGCCAGCAGCAGAGAGGCAGGACAGTACTTC. This sequence joins TRBV7-9 and TRBJ2-7; no clear D gene. In germline, CDR1 is SEHNR, CDR2 FQNEAQ (reference sequence). Trimming took 5 bases from V and 10 from J, leaving 12 bases between them. The CDR3 loop spans 11 amino acids.

The chain uses TRBV27 and TRBJ2-7; D gene ambiguous. The V end was cut by 5 bases, the J end by 5 bases, with 19 bases between. The CDR3 contains 15 residues. CDR1 MNHEY and CDR2 SMNVEV come from the germline V gene (reference sequence). CDR3 sequence reads: CASSTIQWVADEQYF. The CDR3 nucleotides read TGTGCCAGCAGTACCATTCAGTGGGTAGCAGACGAGCAGTACTTC.

CDR3 bases: TGTGCCAGCAGTCCATCCTCCCCCTACGAGCAGTACTTC. Translated: CASSPSSPYEQYF. The rearrangement uses TRBV2 and TRBJ2-7; D is uncertain. Trimming removed 5 bases from V and 2 bases from J, with 10 bases in between. CDR3 length: 13 amino acids. Per the germline V gene, CDR1 is SNHLY and CDR2 is FYNNEI.

This clonotype came up a few times. V and J are TRBV29-1 and TRBJ1-1; D is possibly TRBD1 (6 bases). The CDR3 extends over 13 amino acids. V was shortened by 6 bases and J by 1 base, with 12 bases between the two germline ends. CDR1 and CDR2 (germline): SQVTM, ANQGSEA. The CDR3 loop is CSVGTFSNTEAFF. In nucleotides, the CDR3 is TGCAGCGTCGGGACATTCTCGAACACTGAAGCTTTCTTT.

This CDR3 reads CASSREPGQGNEQYF. In nucleotides, the CDR3 is TGTGCCAGTAGTAGAGAACCGGGACAGGGGAACGAGCAGTACTTC. The V call is TRBV19, the J call TRBJ2-7; 10 bases match TRBD1. V shed 4 bases, J shed 5 bases, and the junction held 8 bases outside the gene matches. The CDR3 has 15 amino acids. The V gene's germline CDR1 is LNHDA and CDR2 SQIVND (reference sequence).

The chain combines TRBV5-1 with TRBJ2-1, with 7 nucleotides matching TRBD1. This CDR3 comprises 14 residues. The germline CDR1 and CDR2 sequences are SGHRS and YFSETQ. After removal of 4 bases from V and 5 bases from J, the junction contained 6 bases not matched to a gene. This chain's CDR3 is CASSGGQNNNEQFF. DNA for the CDR3: TGCGCCAGCAGCGGGGGACAGAACAACAATGAGCAGTTCTTC.

Only a few counts were recorded for this clonotype. The genes are TRBV7-2 and TRBJ2-1; maybe TRBD2 (5 bases). Looked up from germline, CDR1 is SGHTA and CDR2 is FQGNSA. The CDR3 is 13 amino acids. Trimming shortened V by 3 bases and J by 7 bases, and 10 bases separated the two germline ends. Here the CDR3 reads CASSFSVWNEQFF. CDR3 sequence (DNA): TGTGCCAGCAGCTTTAGCGTTTGGAATGAGCAGTTCTTC.

This clonotype was detected a few times. J is TRBJ1-1 and V is TRBV7-6, with D maybe TRBD1 (5 bases). CDR3 length: 16 amino acids. V was clipped by 2 bases and J by 3 bases, with 16 bases between them. From germline, CDR1 is SGHVS and CDR2 FNYEAQ. The DNA for the CDR3 is TGTGCCAGCAGCTTAATAGGCGAGGGGCGGGACACTGAAGCTTTCTTT. Translated: CASSLIGEGRDTEAFF.

V is TRBV12-3 or TRBV12-4 and J is TRBJ1-1; perhaps TRBD1 as D (5 bases). Trimming left V 3 bases short and J 10 bases short, with 9 bases between. The CDR3 contains 11 residues. In nucleotides, the CDR3 is TGTGCCAGCAGTTTCTCCGGGGGAGCTTTCTTT. Protein product: CASSFSGGAFF.

V usage is TRBV27 and J usage is TRBJ2-1; D gene uncertain. CDR3 length equals 17 residues. Trimming removed 3 bases at V and 0 bases at J, with 15 bases between. Germline assignment: CDR1 MNHEY and CDR2 SMNVEV (reference sequence). The CDR3: CASSLGTTLSSYNEQFF. CDR3 coding DNA: TGTGCCAGCAGTTTGGGAACGACGCTGAGCTCCTACAATGAGCAGTTCTTC.

This clonotype was detected ten times or more. The rearrangement joins TRBV6-4 to TRBJ2-1; tentatively, D is TRBD2 (7 bases). Trimming removed 0 bases at V and 4 bases at J, with 13 bases between. The CDR3 loop spans 16 amino acids. Germline CDR1 and CDR2: MRHNA and SNTAGT. CDR3 sequence (DNA): TGTGCCAGCAGTGACTCGGCCAAGGGGGGGTACAATGAGCAGTTCTTC. Translation gives CASSDSAKGGYNEQFF.

A few counts support this clonotype. The chain couples TRBV11-2 to TRBJ2-5; D is ambiguous. CDR1 is SGHAT and CDR2 is FQNNGV in the germline V gene. With 2 bases removed from V and 1 base from J, the gap between germline ends came to 8 bases. The length of the CDR3 is 14 residues. CDR3 nucleotides: TGTGCCAGCAGCTTACAGCTTTTCCAAGAGACCCAGTACTTC. Protein sequence: CASSLQLFQETQYF.

This clonotype was detected only a few times. The V call is TRBV29-1, the J call TRBJ2-2; a possible D gene is TRBD2 (6 bases). This CDR3 contains 12 residues. V lost 1 base and J 6 bases, leaving 6 bases between the germline ends. Germline V gene data show CDR1 as SQVTM and CDR2 as ANQGSEA. CDR3: CSVEGGAGELFF. CDR3 nucleotides: TGCAGCGTTGAAGGGGGGGCCGGGGAGCTGTTTTTT.

The rearrangement links TRBV20-1 to TRBJ2-7; D unclear. The germline V and J ends were trimmed by 3 bases and 4 bases, with 10 bases remaining between them. The CDR3 length is 12 residues. Germline V gene lookup returns CDR1 DFQATT and CDR2 SNEGSKA (reference sequence). CDR3 residues: CSARPRGYEQYF. The CDR3 region has the DNA TGCAGTGCTAGGCCCCGTGGGTACGAGCAGTACTTC.

The CDR3 nucleotides read TGTGCCATCAGGGACGTTGAGGGTTTTGGAGATACGCAGTATTTT. It is translated as CAIRDVEGFGDTQYF. The rearrangement links TRBV10-3 to TRBJ2-3, with TRBD2 as a possible D gene (5 bases). Trimming removed 6 bases from V and 5 bases from J, with 18 bases in between. CDR1 and CDR2 (germline): ENHRY, SYGVKD. CDR3 length: 15 residues.

The chain is built from TRBV27 and TRBJ2-1; D gene ambiguous. V was clipped by 4 bases and J by 7 bases, with 11 bases between them. Germline V CDR1 and CDR2: MNHEY, SMNVEV (reference sequence). The CDR3 runs 13 residues. In DNA, the CDR3 is TGTGCCAGCAGTTCACCTGATGGGAATGAGCAGTTCTTC. Its protein product is CASSSPDGNEQFF.

V and J are TRBV4-3 and TRBJ2-2; D is ambiguous. V gave up 2 bases and J gave up 6 bases, with 22 bases separating them. Looked up from germline, CDR1 is LGHNA and CDR2 is YSLEER. CDR3 length equals 18 residues. CDR3 protein: CASSQFLFDEGFSGELFF. The CDR3 DNA reads TGCGCCAGCAGCCAATTTTTGTTCGACGAAGGCTTTTCCGGGGAGCTGTTTTTT.